This T cell receptor beta chain originates from a study of shared clonotypes between healthy human individuals. Study conclusions and caveats: Sharing across four donors was highest in naive CD4 (approximately 5%) and lowest in memory CD8 (around 0.4%). Clonotype sharing levels among donors were expected to vary with sequencing depth. Blood was the sole source, and tissue repertoires probably differ.

Data came from immunoSEQ multiplex PCR; TCRdb stores just in-frame clones and leaves some out. The sample carries about 820,000 clones, 85% to 95% recorded once. J gave up 6 bases and V 3 bases, and 8 bases lay outside the gene matches. The CDR3 spans 15 residues. The germline gives CDR1 SGHDT, CDR2 YYEEEE. Terminally differentiated effector memory CD45RA+ cells were left out of the naive CD8 fraction, which was CD45RO-negative and positively selected for CCR7. Of note for this clone: Its antigen is undetermined.

Material: naive CD8+ T cells sorted from blood. This receptor was obtained from a man aged 25-45 years in good health. The J gene is TRBJ2-1, the V gene TRBV5-6; 8 bases map to TRBD1. The CDR3 DNA sequence: TGTGCCAGCAGCTCCGGACAGGGTCTGGGCAATGAGCAGTTCTTC. Its translation is CASSSGQGLGNEQFF.